This T cell receptor beta chain was observed in a study of blood T cells in healthy people across ages. Comment on this clonotype: The antigen is undetermined.

Germline assignment: CDR1 SGDLS and CDR2 YYNGEE. CDR3 length: 16 residues. Whole-study results and caveats: Per million T cells, TCR beta diversity dropped roughly linearly as age increased.

Together with a sample-barcoded 5' primer, a J-beta primer mix was included in a second PCR lasting 7 to 11 cycles. A template-switch adaptor with 12 random nucleotides tagged each cDNA molecule. TCRdb redid the calling of the 5' RACE reads with MiXCR, one entry per CDR3 protein. The sample consists of around 820,000 distinct CDR3 sequences, approximately 25% of them appearing once. This same sample was also part of a study on T cells of mothers and their children. This second study notes: Per mother, over 9 million TCR beta CDR3 reads were obtained; per child, 2.5 million to 3.5 million. The data showed no persistent microchimeric T cell clones.

Sequencing was performed on blood. The V gene is TRBV9, the J gene TRBJ2-5; D is perhaps TRBD1 (5 bases). The assigned J gene may be wrong: the sequence end matches TRBJ2-7 better. The TCR sequence derives from a boy younger than 18 in good health. The CDR3 sequence: CASSPKGPDRHYEQYF. The CDR3 DNA follows: TGTGCCAGCAGCCCCAAGGGGCCCGACCGACACTACGAGCAGTACTTC.